Sequencing of this T cell receptor beta chain was carried out in a study of identical twins. TCRdb processed the 5' RACE reads anew with MiXCR; each CDR3 protein has one entry. The sample consists of a few hundred thousand distinct CDR3 sequences, less than 9.5% of them appearing once. Study-wide findings and caveats: Out-of-frame alpha sequences shared by twins were enriched for low generation probability.

The CDR3 is 13 residues long. Germline loops: CDR1 SEHNR, CDR2 FQNEAQ (reference sequence). In regard to this clonotype: Its antigen is unidentified.

This sample also appeared in a second study, on yellow fever vaccine responses in identical twins. In that study: On the reported evidence, twins' vaccine T cell responses seemed partly convergent and partly personalized.

This TCR was recovered from a young woman in good health. The sample was CD8+ T cells sorted from blood. The chain carries TRBV7-9 and TRBJ2-2; D is ambiguous. The CDR3 reads CAQAEQNTGELFF. For the CDR3, the DNA is TGTGCGCAAGCAGAACAGAACACCGGGGAGCTGTTTTTT.